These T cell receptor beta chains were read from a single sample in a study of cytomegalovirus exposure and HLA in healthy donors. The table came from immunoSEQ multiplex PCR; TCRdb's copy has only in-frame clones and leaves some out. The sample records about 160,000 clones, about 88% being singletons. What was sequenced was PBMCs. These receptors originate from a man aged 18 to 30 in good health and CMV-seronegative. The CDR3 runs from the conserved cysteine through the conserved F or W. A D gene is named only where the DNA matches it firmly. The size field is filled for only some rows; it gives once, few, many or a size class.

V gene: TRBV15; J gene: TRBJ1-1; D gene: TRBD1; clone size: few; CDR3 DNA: TGTGCCACCAGCAGAGTTAGGACAGGGGGCGTCCTGCGTGGTGAAGCTTTCTTT; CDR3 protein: CATSRVRTGGVLRGEAFF
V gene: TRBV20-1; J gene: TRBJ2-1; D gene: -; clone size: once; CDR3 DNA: TGCAGTGCCGGGGTGAATGAGCAGTTCTTC; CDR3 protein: CSAGVNEQFF
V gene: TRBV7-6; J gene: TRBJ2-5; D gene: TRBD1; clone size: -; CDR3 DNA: TGTGCCAGCAGCCCCAGGACAGGGGAAGAGACCCAGTACTTC; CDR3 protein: CASSPRTGEETQYF
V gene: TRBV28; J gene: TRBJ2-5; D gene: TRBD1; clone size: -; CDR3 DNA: TGTGCCAGCAGTTTAGGGGACAGAGATAGCCCCCAAGAGACCCAGTACTTC; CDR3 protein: CASSLGDRDSPQETQYF
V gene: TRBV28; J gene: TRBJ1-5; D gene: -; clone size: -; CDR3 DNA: TGTGCCAGCAGTTTTGGGGGGGCGGGTCAGCCCCAGCATTTT; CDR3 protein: CASSFGGAGQPQHF
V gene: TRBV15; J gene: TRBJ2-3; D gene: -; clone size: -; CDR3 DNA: TGTGCCACCAGCAGAGATGAGGGGGCAGATACGCAGTATTTT; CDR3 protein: CATSRDEGADTQYF
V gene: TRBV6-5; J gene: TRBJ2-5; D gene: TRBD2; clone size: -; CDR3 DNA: TGTGCCAGCAGACCGGGACTAGCGGCCTCGACCCAGTACTTC; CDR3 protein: CASRPGLAASTQYF
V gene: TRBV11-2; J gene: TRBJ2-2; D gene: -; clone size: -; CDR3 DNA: TGTGCCAGCAGCTTTTTGAGAGGGCACACCGGGGAGCTGTTTTTT; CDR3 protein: CASSFLRGHTGELFF
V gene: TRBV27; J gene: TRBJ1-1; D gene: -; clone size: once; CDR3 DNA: TGTGCCAGCAGTTTATCGCTATACGGTTCGGTCACTGAAGCTTTCTTT; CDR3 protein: CASSLSLYGSVTEAFF
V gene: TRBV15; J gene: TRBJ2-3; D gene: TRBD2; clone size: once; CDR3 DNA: TGTGCCACCACATCTGGGACTAGTGTTCGAACAGATACGCAGTATTTT; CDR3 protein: CATTSGTSVRTDTQYF
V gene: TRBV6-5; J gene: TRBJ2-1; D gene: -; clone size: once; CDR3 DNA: TGTGCCAGCAAGATGCTAGCGCAGAGAACGCAGTTCTTC; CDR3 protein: CASKMLAQRTQFF
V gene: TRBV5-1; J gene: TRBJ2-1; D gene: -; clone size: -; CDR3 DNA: TGCGCCAGCAGCTCCGCCGGACAGTGGAATGAGCAGTTCTTC; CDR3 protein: CASSSAGQWNEQFF
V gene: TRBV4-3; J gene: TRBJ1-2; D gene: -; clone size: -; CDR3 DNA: TGCGCCAGCAGCCAAGAGGAGAGCAGGGAGGCTGGCGGCTACACCTTC; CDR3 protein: CASSQEESREAGGYTF
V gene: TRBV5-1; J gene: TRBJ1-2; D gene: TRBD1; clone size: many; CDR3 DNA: TGCGCCAGCAGCTTGGAGGGACAGGGATATGGCTACACCTTC; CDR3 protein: CASSLEGQGYGYTF
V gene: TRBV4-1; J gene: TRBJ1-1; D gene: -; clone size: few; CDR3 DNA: TGCGCCAGCAGCCAAGAAGCCAGGGAAGCTTTCTTT; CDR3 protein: CASSQEAREAFF
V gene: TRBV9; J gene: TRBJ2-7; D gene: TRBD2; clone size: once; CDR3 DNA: TGTGCCAGCAGCCCTAGTGGCGGGAGTACTTACGAGCAGTACTTC; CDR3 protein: CASSPSGGSTYEQYF
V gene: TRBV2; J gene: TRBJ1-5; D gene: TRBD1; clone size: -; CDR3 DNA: TGTGCCAGCAGTGAGGGCAGGGGGCATGGCAATCAGCCCCAGCATTTT; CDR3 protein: CASSEGRGHGNQPQHF
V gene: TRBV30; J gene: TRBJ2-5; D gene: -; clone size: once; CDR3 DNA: TGTGCCTGGAGGGGGGCCGCCGGGGGGTCCCAGTACTTC; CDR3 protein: CAWRGAAGGSQYF
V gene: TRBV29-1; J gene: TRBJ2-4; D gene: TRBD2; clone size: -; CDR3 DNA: TGCAGCGGGGGGGGTCAGGACATTCAGTACTTC; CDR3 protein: CSGGGQDIQYF
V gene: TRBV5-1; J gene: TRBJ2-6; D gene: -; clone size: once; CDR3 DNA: TGCGCCAGCAGCCTCATTCCCGCAGGGGATGGGGCCAACGTCCTGACTTTC; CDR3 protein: CASSLIPAGDGANVLTF
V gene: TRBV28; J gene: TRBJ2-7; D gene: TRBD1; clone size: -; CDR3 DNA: TGTGCCAGCAGGGCCGGGACAGGGGGCTACGAGCAGTACTTC; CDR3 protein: CASRAGTGGYEQYF
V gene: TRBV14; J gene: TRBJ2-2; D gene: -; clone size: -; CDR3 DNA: TGTGCCAGCAGCGGGACTAGGGGGCCCGGGGAGCTGTTTTTT; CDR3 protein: CASSGTRGPGELFF
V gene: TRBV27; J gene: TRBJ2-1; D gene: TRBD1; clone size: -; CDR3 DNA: TGTGCCAGCAGTTCCCATACAGGGGGAGACTACAATGAGCAGTTCTTC; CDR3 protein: CASSSHTGGDYNEQFF
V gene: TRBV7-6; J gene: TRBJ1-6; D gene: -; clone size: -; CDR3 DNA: TGTGCCAGCAGCTTAGGAGGGGGAAATTCACCCCTCCACTTT; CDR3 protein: CASSLGGGNSPLHF
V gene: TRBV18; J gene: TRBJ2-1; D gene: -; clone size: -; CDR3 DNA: TGTGCCAGCTCACCAGGCAGCTCCTACAATGAGCAGTTCTTC; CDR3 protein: CASSPGSSYNEQFF
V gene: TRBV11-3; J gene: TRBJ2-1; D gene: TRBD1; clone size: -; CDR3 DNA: TGTGCCAGCAGCCTGACAGGGAATGAGCAGTTCTTC; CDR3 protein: CASSLTGNEQFF
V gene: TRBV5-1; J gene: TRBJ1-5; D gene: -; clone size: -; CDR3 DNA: TGCGCCAGCAGCTTGACAGGGAACAATCAGCCCCAGCATTTT; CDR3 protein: CASSLTGNNQPQHF
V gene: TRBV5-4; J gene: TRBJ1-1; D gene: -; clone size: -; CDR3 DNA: TGTGCCAGCAGCCCGGACACCAAGATTATGAACACTGAAGCTTTCTTT; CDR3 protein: CASSPDTKIMNTEAFF
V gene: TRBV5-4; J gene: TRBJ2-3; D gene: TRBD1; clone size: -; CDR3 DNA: TGTGCCAGCAGCTGGGGACAGGGGGGGAAGGCAGATACGCAGTATTTT; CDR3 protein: CASSWGQGGKADTQYF
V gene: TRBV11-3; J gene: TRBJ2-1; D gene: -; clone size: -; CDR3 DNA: TGTGCCAGCAGCTTAGGTCCCATGGAGCGTCAGTTCTTC; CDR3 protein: CASSLGPMERQFF
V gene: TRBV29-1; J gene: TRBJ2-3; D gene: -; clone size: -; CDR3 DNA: TGCAGCGTTGAAGTCCTGCGGGTGAGGACAGATACGCAGTATTTT; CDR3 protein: CSVEVLRVRTDTQYF
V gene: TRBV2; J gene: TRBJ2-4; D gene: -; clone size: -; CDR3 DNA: TGTGCCAGCAGTGACGGGCAGGGTAAAAACATTCAGTACTTC; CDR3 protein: CASSDGQGKNIQYF
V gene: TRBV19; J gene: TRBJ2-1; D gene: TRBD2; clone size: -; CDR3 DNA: TGTGCCAGTAGTATTAGCGGGAGCTCCTACAATGAGCAGTTCTTC; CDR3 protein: CASSISGSSYNEQFF
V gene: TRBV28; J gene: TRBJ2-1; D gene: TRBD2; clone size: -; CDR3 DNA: TGTGCCAGCAGCCTAGCGGGGGGGCTTTGGAATGAGCAGTTCTTC; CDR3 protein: CASSLAGGLWNEQFF
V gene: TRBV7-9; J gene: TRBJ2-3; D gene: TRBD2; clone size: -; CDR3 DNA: TGTGCCAGCAGCTTGGCTAGCGGGAGGGCCAAGGTCACAGATACGCAGTATTTT; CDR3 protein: CASSLASGRAKVTDTQYF
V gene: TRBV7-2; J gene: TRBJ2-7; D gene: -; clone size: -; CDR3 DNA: TGTGCCAGCAGCTTAGGACAGATTACTTACGAGCAGTACTTC; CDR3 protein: CASSLGQITYEQYF
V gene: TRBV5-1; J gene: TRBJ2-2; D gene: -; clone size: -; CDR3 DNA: TGCGCCAGCAGCTTGGCTGGGCTTTACACCGGGGAGCTGTTTTTT; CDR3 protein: CASSLAGLYTGELFF
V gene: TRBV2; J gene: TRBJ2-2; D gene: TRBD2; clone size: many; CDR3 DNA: TGTGCCAGCAGTGAAGCGCCCGGGAGGCCTTCCACCGGGGAGCTGTTTTTT; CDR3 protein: CASSEAPGRPSTGELFF
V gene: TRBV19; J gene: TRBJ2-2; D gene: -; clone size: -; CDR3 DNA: TGTGCCAGTAGCGTCACAGGTTCGAACACCGGGGAGCTGTTTTTT; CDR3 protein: CASSVTGSNTGELFF
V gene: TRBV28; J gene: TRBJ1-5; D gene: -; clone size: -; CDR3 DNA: TGTGCCAGCAGTTTAAGCCAGGGAAATCAGCCCCAGCATTTT; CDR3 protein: CASSLSQGNQPQHF
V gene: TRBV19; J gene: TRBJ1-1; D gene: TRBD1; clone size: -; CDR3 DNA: TGTGCCAGTAGTCGACAGGGAAATATGAAGGATGCTTTCTTT; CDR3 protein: CASSRQGNMKDAFF
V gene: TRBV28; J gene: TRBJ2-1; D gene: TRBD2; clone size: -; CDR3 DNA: TGTGCCAGCAGTTTCCGGGGGGGCATTGGGATCCATGAGCAGTTCTTC; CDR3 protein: CASSFRGGIGIHEQFF
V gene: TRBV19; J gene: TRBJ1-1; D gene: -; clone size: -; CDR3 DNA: TGTGCCAGTAACGACCCGGGCACTGAAGCTTTCTTT; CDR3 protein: CASNDPGTEAFF
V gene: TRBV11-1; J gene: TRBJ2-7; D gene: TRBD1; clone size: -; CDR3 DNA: TGTGCCAGCAGCATCACAGGGGGAAGAAACTACGAGCAGTACTTC; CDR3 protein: CASSITGGRNYEQYF
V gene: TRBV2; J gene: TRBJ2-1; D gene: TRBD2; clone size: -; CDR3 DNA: TGTGCCAGCATCTATAGCGGGTACTCCTACAATGAGCAGTTCTTC; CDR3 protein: CASIYSGYSYNEQFF
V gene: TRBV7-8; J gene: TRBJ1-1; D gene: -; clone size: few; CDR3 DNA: TGTGCCAGCAGCTTAGAGGTCGGGACTGAAGCTTTCTTT; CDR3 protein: CASSLEVGTEAFF
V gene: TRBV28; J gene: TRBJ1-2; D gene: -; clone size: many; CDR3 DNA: TGTGCCAGCAGCGCAGGGGCGAACTATGGCTACACCTTC; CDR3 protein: CASSAGANYGYTF
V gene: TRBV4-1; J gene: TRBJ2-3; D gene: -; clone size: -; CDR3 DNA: TGCGCCAGCAGCCAGGTGGTCAGGGGAGACGCCCCTACGCAGTATTTT; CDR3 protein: CASSQVVRGDAPTQYF
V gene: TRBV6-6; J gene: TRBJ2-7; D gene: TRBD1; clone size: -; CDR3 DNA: TGTGCCAGCAGCCCGGGACAGGACTCCTACGAGCAGTACTTC; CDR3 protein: CASSPGQDSYEQYF
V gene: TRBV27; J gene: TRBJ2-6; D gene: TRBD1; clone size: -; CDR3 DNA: TGTGCCAGCACCCACGACAGGGGGCCCTCTGGGGCCAACGTCCTGACTTTC; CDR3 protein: CASTHDRGPSGANVLTF
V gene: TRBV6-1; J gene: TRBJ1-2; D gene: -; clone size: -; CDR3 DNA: TGTGCCAGCATGCCGAACGGTAACTATGGCTACACCTTC; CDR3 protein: CASMPNGNYGYTF
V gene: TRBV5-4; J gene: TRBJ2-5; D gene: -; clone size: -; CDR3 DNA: TGTGCCAGCAGCTTGTTAGACGGGAGAGGGAAAGAGACCCAGTACTTC; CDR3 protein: CASSLLDGRGKETQYF
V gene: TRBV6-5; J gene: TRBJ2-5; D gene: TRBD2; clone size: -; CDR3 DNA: TGTGCCAGCAGTTACGCTAGCGGGAGGGAAGAGACCCAGTACTTC; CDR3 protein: CASSYASGREETQYF
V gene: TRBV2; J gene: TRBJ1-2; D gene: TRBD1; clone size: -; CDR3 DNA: TGTGCCAGCAGGGGGACAGCTAACTATGGCTACACCTTC; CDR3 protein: CASRGTANYGYTF
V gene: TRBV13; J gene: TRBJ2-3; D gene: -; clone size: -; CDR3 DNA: TGTGCCAGCAGTTCCGGGACAAATACGCAGTATTTT; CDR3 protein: CASSSGTNTQYF
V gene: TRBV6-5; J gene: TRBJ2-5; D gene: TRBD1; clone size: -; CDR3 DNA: TGTGCCAGCAGTTACAATACAGGGGGACAAGAGACCCAGTACTTC; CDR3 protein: CASSYNTGGQETQYF
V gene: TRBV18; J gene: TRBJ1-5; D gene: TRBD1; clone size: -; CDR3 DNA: TGTGCCAGCTCATCGAACGGGCCTCTTCAGGGGGCCGATCAGCCCCAGCATTTT; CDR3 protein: CASSSNGPLQGADQPQHF